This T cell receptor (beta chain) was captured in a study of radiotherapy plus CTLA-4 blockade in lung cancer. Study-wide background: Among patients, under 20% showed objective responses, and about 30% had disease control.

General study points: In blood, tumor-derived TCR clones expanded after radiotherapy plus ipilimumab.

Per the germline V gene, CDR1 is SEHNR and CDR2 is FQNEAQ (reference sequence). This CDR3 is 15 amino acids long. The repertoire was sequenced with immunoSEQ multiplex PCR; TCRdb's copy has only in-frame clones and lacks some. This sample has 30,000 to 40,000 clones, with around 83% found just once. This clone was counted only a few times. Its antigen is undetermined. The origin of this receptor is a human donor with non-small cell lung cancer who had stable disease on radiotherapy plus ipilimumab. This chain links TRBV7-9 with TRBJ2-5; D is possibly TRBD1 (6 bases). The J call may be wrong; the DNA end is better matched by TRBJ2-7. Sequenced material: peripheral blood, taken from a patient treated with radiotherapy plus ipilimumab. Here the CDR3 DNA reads TGTGCCAGCAGCTCAACCGGGACAAAATCCTACGAGCAGTACTTC. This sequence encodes CASSSTGTKSYEQYF.